This T cell receptor (beta chain) emerged from a study of blood T cell repertoires in COVID-19 (dated by TCRdb to the early 2020s). Some background on the complete study: The collaborator samples originated in the United States, Italy and Spain and spanned the acute and convalescent phases of COVID-19. The prospective study material was composed of cDNA or gDNA derived from T cells, B-cell-depleted T cells, or PBMCs. The dataset comprised deeply sampled blood TCRbeta repertoires from subjects exposed to, actively infected with, or recovered from COVID-19. The repertoires were made available in a free public database intended to serve as a resource for research on the immune response to SARS-CoV-2. The samples were drawn from two sources: the first 160 participants of the ongoing ImmuneRACE study, and 1,200 or so subjects contributed by 6 global collaborators. Sample metadata almost always included a de-identified subject ID, COVID-19 status, age in years and sex. HLA class I and class II types, where available, came from metadata supplied by the sample provider rather than from assay-based typing. Summary of the overall study and its limitations: How much clinical and demographic metadata was included differed by source and by participant, and the metadata was provided uncurated.

Trimming costs V 1 base and J 1 base, and their ends lie 8 bases apart. From the germline V gene (reference sequence), CDR1 is LGHDT and CDR2 is YNNKEL. From cysteine to phenylalanine, the CDR3 is 16 amino acids long. Just CDR3 DNA is preserved here, 48 bases in frame from base 1. This clone has only a few counts. The antigen it binds to is not known. No much larger clone exists at a distance of one base, and base qualities are not known. TCRbeta CDR3 regions were amplified from genomic DNA using the immunoSEQ Assay, a bias-controlled multiplex PCR. As for the authors' bioinformatics: The number of nucleated cells in each sample was estimated from the amplification of reference gene primers within the assay. Sequence reads were collapsed and filtered to measure the absolute abundance of every unique TCRbeta CDR3 rearrangement. For each sample, productive Simpson clonality was calculated by taking the square root of Simpson's diversity index across productive rearrangements. The immuneACCESS repertoire file appears here via TCRdb, limited to in-frame rearrangements. These files lack a portion of the clones; in checked studies, under half of the deficit traces to unresolved V genes, and the cause of the others is not known. The V and J calls and the clone size are those of that table, but D and trimming were determined from the DNA. The sample records approximately 180,000 clones, roughly 85% of which are singletons. The ten largest clones capture roughly 25% of the sample.

The collaborating institutions used their own protocols to collect whole blood in K2EDTA tubes. For TCRbeta analysis, collaborators shipped samples in one of three forms: frozen whole blood, isolated PBMCs, or DNA extracted from either of those sample types. The clonotype comes from a woman in her 70s with acute or convalescent COVID-19. Material for sequencing was peripheral blood. This chain joins TRBV3-1 (or the pseudogene TRBV3-2) to TRBJ2-6; the D gene is perhaps TRBD1, from 5 matching bases. The CDR3 protein sequence reads: CASSQVRASGANVLTF. The nucleotide sequence is TGTGCCAGCAGCCAAGTCAGGGCATCTGGGGCCAACGTCCTGACTTTC.